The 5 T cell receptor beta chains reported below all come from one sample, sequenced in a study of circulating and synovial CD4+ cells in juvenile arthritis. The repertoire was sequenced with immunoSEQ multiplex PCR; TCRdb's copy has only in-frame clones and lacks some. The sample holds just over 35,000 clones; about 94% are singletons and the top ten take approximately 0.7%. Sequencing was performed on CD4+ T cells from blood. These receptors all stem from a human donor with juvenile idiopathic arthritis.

DNA of the CDR3: TGTGCCAGCACCCTGGACAGGGGGCATCAGCCCCAGCATTTT. Protein product: CASTLDRGHQPQHF. This chain uses TRBV2 with TRBJ1-5, with 11 bases matching TRBD1. The CDR3 covers 14 residues. Looked up from germline, CDR1 is SNHLY and CDR2 is FYNNEI. J gave up 5 bases and V 7 bases, and 4 bases lay outside the gene matches.

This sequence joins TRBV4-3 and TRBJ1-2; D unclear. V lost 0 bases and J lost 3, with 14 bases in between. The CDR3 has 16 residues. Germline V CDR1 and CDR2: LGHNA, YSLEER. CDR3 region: CASSQDILALHYGYTF. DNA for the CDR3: TGCGCCAGCAGCCAAGACATCCTGGCCTTACACTATGGCTACACCTTC.

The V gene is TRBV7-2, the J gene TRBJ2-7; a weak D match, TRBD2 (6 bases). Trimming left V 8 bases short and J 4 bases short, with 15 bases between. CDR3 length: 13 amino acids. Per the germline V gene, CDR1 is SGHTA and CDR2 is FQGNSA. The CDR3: CASLWGVGYEQYF. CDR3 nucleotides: TGTGCCAGCTTATGGGGGGTGGGGTACGAGCAGTACTTC.

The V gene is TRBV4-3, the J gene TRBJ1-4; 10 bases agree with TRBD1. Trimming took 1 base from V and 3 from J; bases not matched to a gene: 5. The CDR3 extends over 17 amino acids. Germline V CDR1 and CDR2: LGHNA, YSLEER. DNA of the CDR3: TGCGCCAGCAGCCAAGCTCCTGGACAGGGGGCTAATGAAAAACTGTTTTTT. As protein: CASSQAPGQGANEKLFF.

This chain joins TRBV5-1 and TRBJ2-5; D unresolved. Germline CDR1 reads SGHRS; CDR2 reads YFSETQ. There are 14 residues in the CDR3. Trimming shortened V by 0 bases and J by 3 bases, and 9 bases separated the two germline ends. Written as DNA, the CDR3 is TGCGCCAGCAGCTTGGCTCCCGGAGAAGAGACCCAGTACTTC. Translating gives CASSLAPGEETQYF.